The 16 T cell receptor beta chains presented below share a single source sample, sequenced in a study of regulatory T cells in long-lasting Graves disease. Time point reported: newly diagnosed GD, antithyroid drugs for less than 3 months. RNA isolated from PBMCs was used to make the TCR library. Combining iRepertoire HTBI primers with Arm-PCR of CDR3 regions, the authors built TCR beta libraries. MiXCR was run by TCRdb on the multiplex PCR reads, yielding one entry per CDR3 protein. The table has around 480,000 distinct CDR3 sequences, 15% to 20% seen once; the top ten hold 12%. These data are also associated with another study on T cells in Graves' hyperthyroidism and ophthalmopathy.

The material was peripheral blood mononuclear cells (PBMCs), obtained at new diagnosis, from a patient treated with antithyroid drugs. These TCRs come from a man aged 40-55 years with Graves disease.

V and J are TRBV19 and TRBJ2-7, with D maybe TRBD2 (6 bases). Trimming cost V 5 bases and J 2 bases, with 10 bases left between them. CDR1 and CDR2 from the germline V gene are LNHDA and SQIVND (reference sequence). CDR3 size: 13 residues. CDR3: CASSAGLPYEQYF. The CDR3 nucleotides read TGTGCCAGTAGTGCGGGACTTCCCTACGAGCAGTACTTC.

This clonotype occurred a few times. The V call is TRBV20-1, the J call TRBJ1-2, with D perhaps TRBD1 (5 bases). Germline lookup yields CDR1 DFQATT and CDR2 SNEGSKA (reference sequence). The V and J ends lost 3 bases and 7 bases respectively, with 24 bases between them. This CDR3 is built from 16 residues. Here the CDR3 DNA reads TGCAGTGCTAGGACGGTGGACGGACACCGATTTTTTGGCTACACCTTC. This encodes CSARTVDGHRFFGYTF.

There are many counts of this clonotype. The J gene is TRBJ1-5, the V gene TRBV10-3; the D gene is possibly TRBD1 (6 bases). This CDR3 contains 18 residues. CDR1 is ENHRY and CDR2 is SYGVKD in the germline V gene. Trimming left V 0 bases short and J 3 bases short, with 18 bases between. This chain's CDR3 is CAISESAQVGQFNQPQHF. CDR3 nucleotide sequence: TGTGCCATCAGTGAGTCGGCCCAAGTTGGACAGTTCAATCAGCCCCAGCATTTT.

At least ten counts were recorded for this clonotype. The genes are TRBV6-1 and TRBJ1-4; D is unresolved. In germline, CDR1 is MNHNS, CDR2 SASEGT. Trimming removed 0 bases from V and 4 bases from J, with 12 bases in between. The CDR3 contains 16 residues. CDR3 sequence: CASSEARWQINEKLFF. The CDR3 coding sequence is TGTGCCAGCAGTGAAGCACGGTGGCAGATTAATGAAAAACTGTTTTTT.

This clonotype was counted between two and nine times. J is TRBJ2-1 and V is TRBV29-1; D is unresolved. CDR1 and CDR2 (germline): SQVTM, ANQGSEA. The ends were cut back, 7 bases at V and 11 bases at J, with 21 bases in the middle. The CDR3 consists of 13 residues. The CDR3 region is CSARYGGSFQQFF. Written as DNA, the CDR3 is TGCAGCGCCAGGTACGGCGGTTCGTTTCAGCAGTTCTTC.

In this sample, this clonotype turned up many times. V usage is TRBV6-2 or TRBV6-3 and J usage is TRBJ2-1; 16 nucleotides agree with TRBD2. The CDR3 contains 16 residues. V lost 5 bases to trimming and J lost 7 bases; unmatched junction nucleotides: 5. Germline loops: CDR1 MNHEY, CDR2 SVGEGT. Here the CDR3 reads CASSRGLAGGANEQFF. DNA for the CDR3: TGTGCCAGCAGTAGGGGACTAGCGGGAGGGGCGAATGAGCAGTTCTTC.

This chain joins TRBV10-3 and TRBJ2-1; TRBD2 aligns across 13 bases. The CDR3 covers 17 residues. J was trimmed by 3 bases and V by 4 bases; bases with no gene match: 6. The germline gives CDR1 ENHRY, CDR2 SYGVKD. Written as DNA, the CDR3 is TGTGCCATCAGTGGAACTAGCGGGAGGGCCTACTACAATGAGCAGTTCTTC. It codes for CAISGTSGRAYYNEQFF.

This clonotype was counted only a few times. The chain recombines TRBV18 with TRBJ2-3; D might be TRBD2 (5 bases). CDR3 length: 16 amino acids. Trimming took 1 base from V and 0 from J, leaving 11 bases between them. Per germline, CDR1 KGHSH and CDR2 LQKENI. The CDR3 protein is CASSPRLSTSTDTQYF. The CDR3 bases are TGTGCCAGCTCACCACGACTATCGACTAGCACAGATACGCAGTATTTT.

This clonotype was detected a few times. The CDR3 loop is CAWSVRQGTGGYEQYF. The CDR3 DNA reads as TGTGCCTGGAGTGTACGTCAAGGGACAGGGGGCTACGAGCAGTACTTC. This chain joins TRBV30 and TRBJ2-7; 11 positions match TRBD1. Germline V gene lookup returns CDR1 GTSNPN and CDR2 SVGIG (reference sequence). V shed 0 bases, J shed 3 bases, and the junction held 7 bases outside the gene matches. The CDR3 length is 16 residues. The full variable domain, in which reference TRBV30 and TRBJ2-7 provide the parts outside the CDR3, is SQTIHQWPATLVQPVGSPLSLECTVEGTSNPNLYWYRQAAGRGLQLLFYSVGIGQISSEVPQNLSASRPQDRQFILSSKKLLLSDSGFYLCAWSVRQGTGGYEQYFGPGTRLTVT.

This clonotype was detected a few times. The chain has TRBV28 and TRBJ2-4; D unclear. Germline CDR1 reads MDHEN; CDR2 reads SYDVKM. This CDR3 contains 14 residues. The V end was cut by 6 bases, the J end by 6 bases, with 15 bases between. In nucleotides, the CDR3 is TGTGCCAGCAGCCCAATCCAGACGGGAAACATTCAGTACTTC. Translated, it gives CASSPIQTGNIQYF.

There are a few counts of this clonotype. V and J are TRBV5-1 and TRBJ1-5; unclear D gene. The germline gives CDR1 SGHRS, CDR2 YFSETQ. This CDR3 comprises 14 residues. V was pared by 5 bases and J by 1 base, with 10 bases between. The CDR3 loop is CASRPDSSNQPQHF. CDR3 nucleotides: TGCGCCAGCAGACCCGACTCGAGCAATCAGCCCCAGCATTTT.

J is TRBJ2-5 and V is TRBV27; possible D gene TRBD2, 6 bases. Germline-derived CDR1 and CDR2 are MNHEY and SMNVEV (reference sequence). This CDR3 comprises 16 residues. The V and J ends lost 5 bases and 0 bases respectively, with 16 bases between them. The CDR3 DNA reads as TGTGCCAGCAGTCTTGTGGGAGGACTACACCAAGAGACCCAGTACTTC. Translating gives CASSLVGGLHQETQYF.

This clonotype has a count of ten or more. The J gene is TRBJ2-7, the V gene TRBV20-1; no firm D call. The germline gives CDR1 DFQATT, CDR2 SNEGSKA (reference sequence). Deletions cut 6 bases from V and 4 bases from J, with 16 bases between. There are 13 residues in the CDR3. In DNA form, the CDR3 reads TGCAGTGCGTCGGGTCTGGCGACTTACGAGCAGTACTTC. It specifies CSASGLATYEQYF.

Many counts were recorded for this clonotype. The chain has TRBV12-3 or TRBV12-4 and TRBJ2-6; D may be TRBD2 (5 bases). This CDR3 contains 17 residues. The V gene lost 4 bases and the J gene lost 0 bases, with 13 bases spanning the gap. CDR3 DNA: TGTGCCAGCAGTTACTATAGAGGGCACTCTGGGGCCAACGTCCTGACTTTC. Translation: CASSYYRGHSGANVLTF.

As concerns this clonotype: This may come from a read error, since a much larger clone is one base off. V and J are TRBV27 and TRBJ2-5, with 11 bases aligning to TRBD1. Germline CDR1 is MNHEY and CDR2 is SMNVEV (reference sequence). This CDR3 is 18 amino acids long. The ends lost 5 bases at V and 4 bases at J; junction bases unmatched: 15. The DNA for the CDR3 is TGTGCCAGCAGTGACAAGGGGGACAGGGGGAGACGAGGAGAGACCCAGTACTTC. Its protein is CASSDKGDRGRRGETQYF.

At least ten counts were recorded for this clonotype. The chain links TRBV28 to TRBJ1-5; D is unresolved. The V end was cut by 8 bases, the J end by 5 bases, with 7 bases between. The CDR3 totals 11 residues. Germline V gives CDR1 MDHEN, CDR2 SYDVKM. The CDR3 bases are TGTGCCAGCGGACCGTATCAGCCCCAGCATTTT. Translating it yields CASGPYQPQHF.